These T cell receptor beta chains were read from a single sample in a study of blood T cells in healthy people across ages. Each CDR3 protein gets one entry after TCRdb re-called the 5' RACE reads with MiXCR. The sample has approximately 1.5 million distinct CDR3 sequences, less than 45% seen once. What was sequenced was blood. These receptor sequences come from a woman between 18 and 30 years old in good health. Each CDR3 is given with its conserved first and last residue. Fields, in order: clone size, J gene, D gene, V gene, CDR3 DNA, CDR3 protein. D genes are given only for firm matches. For some rows the clone size is stated as once, few or many, or as a class when expanded; others skip it.

clone_size: few; j_call: TRBJ1-5; d_call: -; v_call: TRBV12-3/TRBV12-4; cdr3_nt: TGTGCCAGCAGTTTCGGGACGCCGGGATTGCAGCCCCAGCATTTT; cdr3_aa: CASSFGTPGLQPQHF
clone_size: -; j_call: TRBJ2-3; d_call: -; v_call: TRBV27; cdr3_nt: TGTGCCAGCAGTTTATGGGTCAGTAGCACAGATACGCAGTATTTT; cdr3_aa: CASSLWVSSTDTQYF
clone_size: few; j_call: TRBJ2-7; d_call: -; v_call: TRBV10-2; cdr3_nt: TGCGCCAGCACCTCGAGGATGGAAACCTACGAGCAGTACTTC; cdr3_aa: CASTSRMETYEQYF
clone_size: -; j_call: TRBJ2-1; d_call: -; v_call: TRBV20-1; cdr3_nt: TGCAGTGCTAAATCTAATCTGTGGGACGAGCAGTTCTTC; cdr3_aa: CSAKSNLWDEQFF
clone_size: -; j_call: TRBJ2-7; d_call: -; v_call: TRBV7-9; cdr3_nt: TGTGCCAGCTGCTTTCCAGGGCACTCCTACGAGCAGTACTTC; cdr3_aa: CASCFPGHSYEQYF
clone_size: -; j_call: TRBJ2-5; d_call: -; v_call: TRBV6-1; cdr3_nt: TGTGCCAGCAGTGATTGGCCCTTACGGGAGACCCAGTACTTC; cdr3_aa: CASSDWPLRETQYF
clone_size: few; j_call: TRBJ2-1; d_call: TRBD2; v_call: TRBV4-1; cdr3_nt: TGCGCCAGCAGCAAAGGACTAGCGGGGCCCGACAATGAGCAGTTCTTC; cdr3_aa: CASSKGLAGPDNEQFF
clone_size: -; j_call: TRBJ1-1; d_call: -; v_call: TRBV4-3; cdr3_nt: TGCGCCAGCAGCGCCAGCAGTTGGGGCACTGAAGCTTTCTTT; cdr3_aa: CASSASSWGTEAFF
clone_size: many; j_call: TRBJ2-2; d_call: TRBD1; v_call: TRBV11-2; cdr3_nt: TGTGCCAGCAGCCCGCTCCGGGACAGGGAGTCCGGGGAGCTGTTTTTT; cdr3_aa: CASSPLRDRESGELFF
clone_size: -; j_call: TRBJ2-1; d_call: -; v_call: TRBV12-3/TRBV12-4; cdr3_nt: TGTGCCAGCAGTTTCTCAGGGGCTCCCTACAATGAGCAGTTCTTC; cdr3_aa: CASSFSGAPYNEQFF
clone_size: -; j_call: TRBJ2-4; d_call: -; v_call: TRBV4-3; cdr3_nt: TGCGCCAGCAGCCAGGATACAAGGGCTGGCAAAAACATTCAGTACTTC; cdr3_aa: CASSQDTRAGKNIQYF
clone_size: -; j_call: TRBJ2-7; d_call: TRBD1; v_call: TRBV7-6; cdr3_nt: TGTGCCAGCAGCTTAGCCGGACAGGGTCTCGAGCAGTACTTC; cdr3_aa: CASSLAGQGLEQYF
clone_size: -; j_call: TRBJ2-1; d_call: TRBD2; v_call: TRBV4-3; cdr3_nt: TGCGCCAGCAGCCCGGGACTAGCGGGAGGGTTTGAGCAGTTCTTC; cdr3_aa: CASSPGLAGGFEQFF
clone_size: many; j_call: TRBJ1-2; d_call: -; v_call: TRBV6-1; cdr3_nt: TGTGCCAGCAGTGAACCAGGAGCTAACTATGGCTACACCTTC; cdr3_aa: CASSEPGANYGYTF
clone_size: -; j_call: TRBJ1-2; d_call: -; v_call: TRBV9; cdr3_nt: TGTGCCAGCAGCGTCAGGGTCGGCTATGGCTACACCTTC; cdr3_aa: CASSVRVGYGYTF
clone_size: -; j_call: TRBJ1-1; d_call: -; v_call: TRBV12-3/TRBV12-4; cdr3_nt: TGTGCCAGCAACGGGGGCCACACTGAAGCTTTCTTT; cdr3_aa: CASNGGHTEAFF
clone_size: -; j_call: TRBJ2-3; d_call: TRBD2; v_call: TRBV11-2; cdr3_nt: TGTGCCAGCAGCTCGATAGCGGGAGGGCTGACAGATACGCAGTATTTT; cdr3_aa: CASSSIAGGLTDTQYF
clone_size: -; j_call: TRBJ2-7; d_call: TRBD2; v_call: TRBV10-2; cdr3_nt: TGCGCCAGCAGTGGAGGGGGCCTGACTAGCGGGGGAGCCTACAATGAGCAGTACTTC; cdr3_aa: CASSGGGLTSGGAYNEQYF
clone_size: -; j_call: TRBJ2-7; d_call: -; v_call: TRBV11-3; cdr3_nt: TGTGCCAGCAGCTTAGGACAGATCGGCTACGAGCAGTACTTC; cdr3_aa: CASSLGQIGYEQYF
clone_size: few; j_call: TRBJ2-1; d_call: -; v_call: TRBV2; cdr3_nt: TGTGCCAGCAGCGGTAGGGGAAATGAGCAGTTCTTC; cdr3_aa: CASSGRGNEQFF
clone_size: -; j_call: TRBJ2-3; d_call: -; v_call: TRBV25-1; cdr3_nt: TGTGCCAGCAGTGAATGGGAGACTATCGGTGAAGATACGCAGTATTTT; cdr3_aa: CASSEWETIGEDTQYF
clone_size: -; j_call: TRBJ1-5; d_call: -; v_call: TRBV6-1; cdr3_nt: TGTGCCAGCAGTGAAGCGCAAGGGTTCGGGAATCAGCCCCAGCATTTT; cdr3_aa: CASSEAQGFGNQPQHF
clone_size: -; j_call: TRBJ2-5; d_call: -; v_call: TRBV2; cdr3_nt: TGTGCCAGCATAAAGGGGGGATACCAAGAGACCCAGTACTTC; cdr3_aa: CASIKGGYQETQYF
clone_size: -; j_call: TRBJ2-5; d_call: TRBD1; v_call: TRBV12-3/TRBV12-4; cdr3_nt: TGTGCCAGCAGACAGGGGGCCCCAGAGACCCAGTACTTC; cdr3_aa: CASRQGAPETQYF
clone_size: -; j_call: TRBJ1-3; d_call: TRBD1; v_call: TRBV3-1; cdr3_nt: TGTGCCAGCAGCCCCCGGGACAGGGCACTCTCTGGAAACACCATATATTTT; cdr3_aa: CASSPRDRALSGNTIYF
clone_size: -; j_call: TRBJ2-7; d_call: -; v_call: TRBV27; cdr3_nt: TGTGCCAGCAGTTTCAGACAGCCCTACGAGCAGTACTTC; cdr3_aa: CASSFRQPYEQYF
clone_size: -; j_call: TRBJ2-7; d_call: -; v_call: TRBV6-5; cdr3_nt: TGTGCCAGCAGTTACTCGTATGGGCCCTACGAGCAGTACTTC; cdr3_aa: CASSYSYGPYEQYF
clone_size: few; j_call: TRBJ2-5; d_call: -; v_call: TRBV29-1; cdr3_nt: TGCAGCGTTATAACTGAGTACCAAGAGACCCAGTACTTC; cdr3_aa: CSVITEYQETQYF
clone_size: -; j_call: TRBJ1-4; d_call: -; v_call: TRBV29-1; cdr3_nt: TGCAGCGTTGTGCGGGGAACTAATGAAAAACTGTTTTTT; cdr3_aa: CSVVRGTNEKLFF
clone_size: -; j_call: TRBJ2-1; d_call: TRBD1; v_call: TRBV11-2; cdr3_nt: TGTGCCAGCAGCTCGGGGACAGGGGAAAACTACAATGAGCAGTTCTTC; cdr3_aa: CASSSGTGENYNEQFF
clone_size: -; j_call: TRBJ1-5; d_call: -; v_call: TRBV6-5; cdr3_nt: TGTGCCAGCAGTGAGGGCAGGGTTAGCAATCAGCCCCAGCATTTT; cdr3_aa: CASSEGRVSNQPQHF
clone_size: -; j_call: TRBJ1-5; d_call: -; v_call: TRBV12-3/TRBV12-4; cdr3_nt: TGTGCCAGCAGTCTCACAGGAGAAGGGCAGCCCCAGCATTTT; cdr3_aa: CASSLTGEGQPQHF
clone_size: many; j_call: TRBJ2-3; d_call: -; v_call: TRBV29-1; cdr3_nt: TGCAGCGTTGAAGATTTTCCCGGCGACCAGACCGATACGCAGTATTTT; cdr3_aa: CSVEDFPGDQTDTQYF
clone_size: -; j_call: TRBJ2-5; d_call: TRBD1; v_call: TRBV11-2; cdr3_nt: TGTGCCAGCAGCTTAATTCCGAAAGGGGGCCTGGGAGAGACCCAGTACTTC; cdr3_aa: CASSLIPKGGLGETQYF
clone_size: -; j_call: TRBJ1-2; d_call: TRBD1; v_call: TRBV6-5; cdr3_nt: TGTGCCAGCAGTTCGGACAGGGGGCGGAGCTACACCTTC; cdr3_aa: CASSSDRGRSYTF
clone_size: few; j_call: TRBJ2-2; d_call: -; v_call: TRBV6-2/TRBV6-3; cdr3_nt: TGTGCCAGCAGTTACGGGGGCGCGTACACCGGGGAGCTGTTTTTT; cdr3_aa: CASSYGGAYTGELFF
clone_size: -; j_call: TRBJ2-7; d_call: TRBD2; v_call: TRBV20-1; cdr3_nt: TGCAGTGCTAGATACAGACTAGCAAACGAGCAGTACTTC; cdr3_aa: CSARYRLANEQYF
clone_size: few; j_call: TRBJ2-3; d_call: -; v_call: TRBV2; cdr3_nt: TGTGCCAGCCGGGGAGGACAGCGGGCTAGCACAGATACGCAGTATTTT; cdr3_aa: CASRGGQRASTDTQYF
clone_size: -; j_call: TRBJ2-7; d_call: TRBD1; v_call: TRBV4-3; cdr3_nt: TGCGCCAGCAGTCAAGCGGACGGGACAGGGGTGTCCTACGAGCAGTACTTC; cdr3_aa: CASSQADGTGVSYEQYF
clone_size: -; j_call: TRBJ2-7; d_call: -; v_call: TRBV12-3/TRBV12-4; cdr3_nt: TGTGCCAGCAGTGTAGCGCTGGACAGCTACGAGCAGTACTTC; cdr3_aa: CASSVALDSYEQYF
clone_size: -; j_call: TRBJ1-1; d_call: -; v_call: TRBV11-2; cdr3_nt: TGTGCCAGCAGAAAAGGGGAGGGCATTGGTGTGAACACTGAAGCTTTCTTT; cdr3_aa: CASRKGEGIGVNTEAFF